This TCR beta chain is from a study of metastatic and nonmetastatic thyroid tumors. Study in general: From malignant and benign thyroid patients, repertoires in blood and in tumor or nodule tissue were compared.

Study observations and caveats: Benign nodules reportedly had significantly lower TCR beta diversity than malignant thyroid tumors in blood and tumor.

This clone was counted between two and nine times. Its antigen is still unknown. Being one base from a much bigger clone, this may be a read error. A read error is likely, as this CDR3 ends without the conserved phenylalanine or tryptophan. How the authors handled the data: Construction of a distant-metastasis classifier for papillary thyroid cancer relied on CDR3 differences across clinicopathological groups. TCRdb reanalyzed the PCR reads with MiXCR. These V and J calls originate from TCRdb's pipeline instead of the authors' own analysis. Of about 40,000 clones in the sample, around 17% were seen once. Trimming removed 3 bases from V and 2 bases from J, with 6 bases in between. In germline, CDR1 is SQVTM, CDR2 ANQGSEA. The CDR3 extends over 12 amino acids. Treatment of any kind had been given to no patient before thyroid surgery.

The source material was blood. This receptor was obtained from a female donor with papillary thyroid cancer or a benign thyroid nodule (not recorded which). Some clones in this sample may be carry-over from other donors' samples. The chain carries TRBV29-1 and TRBJ2-3; no reliable D call. DNA of the CDR3: TGCAGCGTTGATGGTGCCACAGATACGCAGTATCTT. It specifies CSVDGATDTQYL.